This note documents a single TCR beta chain sequence. In the CD4+ fraction, cells were divided into CD45RA+ naive and CD45RA-negative memory subsets. Assay: immunoSEQ multiplex PCR; the TCRdb copy retains only in-frame clones and omits some. This sample has around 1,000,000 clones, with approximately 75% found just once. Trimming shortened V by 4 bases and J by 2 bases, and 17 bases separated the two germline ends. CDR1 and CDR2 from the germline V gene are MGHDK and SYGVNS. The CDR3 length is 16 residues. The data derive from a study of shared clonotypes between healthy human individuals. The rearrangement links TRBV25-1 to TRBJ1-1; a weak D match, TRBD1 (5 bases). The receptor was derived from a man in his late teens or twenties in good health. Some clones in this sample may be carry-over from other donors' samples. Sequenced: memory CD4+ T cells from PBMCs. The subset: CD45RA-negative fraction. The CDR3 coding sequence is TGTGCCAGCAGTGCCCCCCCCGGGCAGGGAAACACTGAAGCTTTCTTT. It is translated as CASSAPPGQGNTEAFF.